The 3 T cell receptor beta chains in this list originate from one sample, sequenced in a study of early T cells in non-severe SARS-CoV-2 infection. MiXCR was run by TCRdb on the 5' RACE reads, yielding one entry per CDR3 protein. The table lists roughly 110,000 distinct CDR3 sequences, roughly 10% of them singletons. Sequences were obtained from whole blood. Receptors were obtained from an adult who was a healthcare worker with PCR-confirmed SARS-CoV-2 infection or an uninfected control (not recorded which).

This clonotype was found many times. The CDR3 DNA is TGCAGCGTTGAGATGGACACCTCCTACGAGCAGTACTTC. It encodes CSVEMDTSYEQYF. The chain joins TRBV29-1 to TRBJ2-7; tentative D call: TRBD1 (5 bases). Trimming removed 3 bases from V and 0 bases from J, with 9 bases in between. The CDR3 extends over 13 amino acids. Germline CDR1 SQVTM, CDR2 ANQGSEA.

This clonotype was picked up many times. The chain couples TRBV11-2 to TRBJ2-7; D gene uncertain. The length of the CDR3 is 12 residues. Trimming removed 1 base from V and 5 bases from J, with 6 bases in between. In germline, CDR1 is SGHAT, CDR2 FQNNGV. The CDR3 reads CASSLGLHEQYF. In DNA form, the CDR3 reads TGTGCCAGCAGCTTAGGGCTGCACGAGCAGTACTTC.

This clonotype was recorded at least ten times. This sequence joins TRBV7-2 and TRBJ1-1; unclear D gene. Trimming took off 3 bases at V and 1 base at J, with 6 bases between the two ends. The CDR3 totals 13 residues. The germline V gene has CDR1 SGHTA and CDR2 FQGNSA. The CDR3, as DNA: TGTGCCAGCAGCTTGGAGAGGAACACTGAAGCTTTCTTT. As protein: CASSLERNTEAFF.